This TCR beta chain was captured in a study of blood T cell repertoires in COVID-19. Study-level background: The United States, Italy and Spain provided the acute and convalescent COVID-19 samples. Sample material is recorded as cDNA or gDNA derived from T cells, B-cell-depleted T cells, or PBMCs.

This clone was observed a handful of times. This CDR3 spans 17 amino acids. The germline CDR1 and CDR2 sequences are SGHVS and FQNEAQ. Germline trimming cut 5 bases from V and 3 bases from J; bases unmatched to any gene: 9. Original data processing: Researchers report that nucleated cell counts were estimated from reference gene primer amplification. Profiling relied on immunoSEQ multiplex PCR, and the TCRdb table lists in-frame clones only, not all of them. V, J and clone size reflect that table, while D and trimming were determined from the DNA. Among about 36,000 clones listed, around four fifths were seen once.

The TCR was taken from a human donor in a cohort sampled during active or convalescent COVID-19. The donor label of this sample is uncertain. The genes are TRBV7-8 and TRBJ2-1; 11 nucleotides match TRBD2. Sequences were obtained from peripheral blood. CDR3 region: CASSPGTSGRHYNEQFF. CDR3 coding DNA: TGTGCCAGCAGCCCAGGGACTAGCGGACGTCACTACAATGAGCAGTTCTTC.